The T cell receptor (beta chain) described here comes from a study of tumor-infiltrating lymphocytes in primary liver carcinoma. Study-wide background: Patients of both sexes were 30 to 69 years old. The yield of productive TCRbeta reads per sample was roughly 3.5 to 7.13 million and was similar across tissue types. General study results and limits: Less overlap was seen in tumor-adjacent and tumor-blood pairs than in tumor region pairs.

The CDR3 has 15 residues. Germline CDR1 is LNHNV and CDR2 is YYDKDF (reference sequence). Trimming stripped 1 base from V and 6 bases from J, with 12 bases between. Between roughly 20 and 33 mg of unsorted bulk tissue served as the source from which RNA and DNA were co-extracted. Primary liver carcinoma, confirmed by histopathology, was surgically resected. A primer in the constant region served to generate TCR beta cDNA from approximately 460 ng of total RNA. The TCR beta library was amplified through three nested multiplex PCR rounds in a modified ARM-PCR procedure. Researchers ran the first two PCR rounds for roughly 10 cycles each with TRBV1-TRBV30 forward primers and a C-beta reverse primer. Using its own MiXCR run on the multiplex PCR reads, TCRdb lists one record per CDR3 protein. The sample shows fewer than 80,000 distinct CDR3 sequences, approximately 69% of them seen only once. In regard to this clonotype: Its target is not known.

The receptor was isolated from a man aged 35-49 years with primary liver carcinoma and hepatitis B virus infection. The material sequenced was tumor-adjacent normal liver tissue. This sequence joins TRBV15 and TRBJ2-2; tentative D call: TRBD1 (6 bases). CDR3 region: CATSRGAGDPGELFF. The CDR3 coding sequence is TGTGCCACCAGCAGAGGGGCAGGGGATCCCGGGGAGCTGTTTTTT.